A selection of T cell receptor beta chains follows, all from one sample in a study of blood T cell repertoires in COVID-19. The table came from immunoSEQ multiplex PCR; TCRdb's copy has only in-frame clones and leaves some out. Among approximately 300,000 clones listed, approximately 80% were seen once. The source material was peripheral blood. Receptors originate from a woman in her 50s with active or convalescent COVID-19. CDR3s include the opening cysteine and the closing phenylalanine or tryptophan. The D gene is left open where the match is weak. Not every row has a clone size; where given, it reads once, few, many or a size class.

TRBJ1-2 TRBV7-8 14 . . CASSRDTATLGYTF TGTGCCAGCAGCCGGGACACCGCAACTCTTGGCTACACCTTC
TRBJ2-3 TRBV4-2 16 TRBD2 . CASSHPTSGRSDTQYF TGTGCCAGCAGCCACCCGACTAGCGGGAGATCAGATACGCAGTATTTT
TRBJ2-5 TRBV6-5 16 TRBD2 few CASSFTSGRMGETQYF TGTGCCAGCAGTTTCACTAGCGGGAGGATGGGGGAGACCCAGTACTTC
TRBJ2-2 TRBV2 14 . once CASSQVRNTGELFF TGTGCCAGCAGTCAGGTTCGGAACACCGGGGAGCTGTTTTTT
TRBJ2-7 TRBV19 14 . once CASSIPGLGSEQYF TGTGCCAGTAGTATACCCGGACTTGGCAGCGAGCAGTACTTC
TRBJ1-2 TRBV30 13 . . CAWSHTRAAGYTF TGTGCCTGGAGTCACACCAGGGCTGCTGGCTACACCTTC
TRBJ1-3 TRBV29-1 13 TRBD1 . CSVLQGAGNTIYF TGCAGCGTTCTCCAGGGGGCGGGAAACACCATATATTTT
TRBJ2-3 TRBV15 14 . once CATSSYRDTDTQYF TGTGCCACCAGCAGTTACAGGGACACAGATACGCAGTATTTT
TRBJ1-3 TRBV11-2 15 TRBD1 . CASSFRQGGRNTIYF TGTGCCAGCAGCTTCCGACAGGGCGGAAGAAACACCATATATTTT
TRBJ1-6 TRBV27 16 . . CASSLSSVTPNSPLHF TGTGCCAGCAGTTTATCCTCGGTTACCCCTAATTCACCCCTCCACTTT
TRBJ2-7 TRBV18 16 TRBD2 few CASSPKAPSGLGEQYF TGTGCCAGCTCACCAAAGGCGCCTAGCGGGCTGGGGGAGCAGTACTTC
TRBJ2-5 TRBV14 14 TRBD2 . CASRKAGAGGAQYF TGTGCCAGCAGGAAAGCCGGGGCTGGGGGGGCCCAGTACTTC
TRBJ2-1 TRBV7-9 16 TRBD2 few CASSPGLAGSYNEQFF TGTGCCAGCAGCCCCGGACTAGCGGGCTCCTACAATGAGCAGTTCTTC
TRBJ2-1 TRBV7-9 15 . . CASSLSGTSRGEQFF TGTGCCAGCAGCTTAAGTGGGACCTCCAGGGGTGAGCAGTTCTTC
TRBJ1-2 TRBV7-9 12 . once CASSTSRGGYTF TGTGCCAGCAGCACCTCACGGGGGGGCTACACCTTC
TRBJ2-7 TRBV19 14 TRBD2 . CASNSQRESHEQYF TGTGCCAGTAATTCACAGCGGGAGAGCCACGAGCAGTACTTC
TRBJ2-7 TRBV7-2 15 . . CASSANRVVIYEQYF TGTGCCAGCAGCGCAAACAGGGTGGTGATATACGAGCAGTACTTC
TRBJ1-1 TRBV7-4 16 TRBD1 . CASSFQETGEGRVAFF TGTGCCAGCAGCTTTCAGGAGACAGGGGAAGGCAGGGTAGCTTTCTTT
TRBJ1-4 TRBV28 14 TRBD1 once CASSQQGVKEKLFF TGTGCCAGCAGCCAACAGGGGGTGAAGGAAAAACTGTTTTTT
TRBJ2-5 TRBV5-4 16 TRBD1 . CASSRRQGTARETQYF TGTGCCAGCAGCAGGAGACAGGGGACTGCGAGGGAGACCCAGTACTTC
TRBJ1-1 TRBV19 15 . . CASSPRRQLNTEAFF TGTGCCAGTAGTCCCCGACGACAGTTAAACACTGAAGCTTTCTTT
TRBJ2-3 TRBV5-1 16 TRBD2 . CASSLGLAGAGDTQYF TGCGCCAGCAGCTTAGGACTAGCGGGAGCTGGAGATACGCAGTATTTT
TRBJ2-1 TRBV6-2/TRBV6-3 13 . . CASSYERDNEQFF TGTGCCAGCAGTTACGAACGGGATAATGAGCAGTTCTTC
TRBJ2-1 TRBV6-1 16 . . CASSDMPGGSYNEQFF TGTGCCAGCAGTGATATGCCCGGAGGATCCTACAATGAGCAGTTCTTC
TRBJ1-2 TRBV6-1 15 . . CASSETGTLVRGYTF TGTGCCAGCAGTGAGACAGGTACCCTCGTCCGGGGCTACACCTTC
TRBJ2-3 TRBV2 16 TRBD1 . CASSASGGEVTDTQYF TGTGCCAGCAGCGCTTCAGGGGGCGAGGTAACAGATACGCAGTATTTT
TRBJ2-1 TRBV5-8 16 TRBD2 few CASSLSTAGGGNEQFF TGTGCCAGCAGCTTGAGCACAGCGGGAGGGGGGAATGAGCAGTTCTTC